This entry concerns a single T cell receptor (beta chain). Its antigen is not identified. Germline values: CDR1 MNHNS, CDR2 SASEGT. Trimming left V 6 bases short and J 6 bases short, with 18 bases between. The CDR3 contains 15 residues. With 60 Vbeta and 13 Jbeta primers, the PCR was carried out. The table came from immunoSEQ multiplex PCR; TCRdb's copy has only in-frame clones and leaves some out. This table holds 120,000 or so clones, approximately 77% found once. The data originate from a study of cytomegalovirus exposure and HLA in healthy donors. Study-level information: Within the Caucasian-associated ancestry cluster were roughly 82% of the 398 genotyped donors. Study conclusions and caveats: A missense DCLRE1C variant was associated with V- and J-gene trimming of TCR beta chains in a later analysis, and an independent cohort replicated the association.

The TCR sequence derives from a middle-aged man in good health and CMV-seropositive. The V gene is TRBV6-1, the J gene TRBJ2-1; D is perhaps TRBD1 (5 bases). The sequencing sample was made of PBMCs. The CDR3 region is CASRARQGQVNEQFF. The CDR3 nucleotides read TGTGCCAGCAGGGCCCGCCAGGGCCAAGTCAATGAGCAGTTCTTC.